This T cell receptor (beta chain) was sequenced in a study of blood T cell repertoires in COVID-19. This clone occurred a few times. The CDR3 is 16 residues long. V was pared by 6 bases and J by 5 bases, with 16 bases of the junction left unmatched. Germline CDR1 is MNHEY and CDR2 is SVGEGT. TCRdb's table, derived via immunoSEQ multiplex PCR, lists solely in-frame clones and lacks some. The profile shows some 270,000 clones, around 90% of them singletons. Participants, about 18 to 100 years old, spanned around 25 US areas. Participants were placed into cohorts based on the clinical history they reported.

The sample consisted of PBMCs or T cells enriched from blood (not recorded which). This TCR was sampled from a woman aged 40 to 50 who had been exposed to COVID-19. The V call is TRBV6-2 or TRBV6-3, the J call TRBJ2-7, with 7 bases identical to TRBD1. DNA of the CDR3: TGTGCCAGCAGCCCTATAGCGACAGGGTTGGCCCACGAGCAGTACTTC. Translating it yields CASSPIATGLAHEQYF.